A selection of T cell receptor beta chains follows, all from one sample in a study of blood T cell repertoires in COVID-19. Method: immunoSEQ multiplex PCR; TCRdb's copy keeps in-frame clones and lacks some. This table holds hundreds of thousands of clones, about four fifths found once. The sequenced sample consisted of peripheral blood. The receptor set was obtained from an elderly man with acute or convalescent COVID-19. CDR3s include the opening cysteine and the closing phenylalanine or tryptophan. D genes are given only for firm matches. The size of a clone is reported for some rows only, either as once, few or many, or as a class for expanded clones.

TRBV5-1,few,TRBJ1-2,TRBD1,TGCGCCAGCAGCTTGGGCGGCCCCCCAGGGGGCGGCTATGGCTACACCTTC,CASSLGGPPGGGYGYTF
TRBV5-4,NA,TRBJ1-1,TRBD1,TGTGCCAGCAGCCGGCCGACAGGGGAGACTGAAGCTTTCTTT,CASSRPTGETEAFF
TRBV6-5,NA,TRBJ1-3,NA,TGTGCCAGCAGTTCGGACATCTCTGGAAACACCATATATTTT,CASSSDISGNTIYF
TRBV20-1,NA,TRBJ2-7,NA,TGCAGTGCAGGGACTTTTTACGAGCAGTACTTC,CSAGTFYEQYF
TRBV5-4,once,TRBJ1-6,NA,TGTGCCAGCAGCGGGAGGGGAGTTGGTGGCCCCTATAATTCACCCCTCCACTTT,CASSGRGVGGPYNSPLHF
TRBV3-1/TRBV3-2,few,TRBJ2-1,TRBD2,TGTGCCAGCAGCCAAGGTTACAGCGGGGGGCTCGCTTTGAGCTCCTACAATGAGCAGTTCTTC,CASSQGYSGGLALSSYNEQFF
TRBV3-1/TRBV3-2,NA,TRBJ2-5,NA,TGTGCCAGCAGCCAAGTCCTTTCCCAAGAGACCCAGTACTTC,CASSQVLSQETQYF
TRBV10-1,NA,TRBJ1-2,TRBD1,TGCGCCAGCAGTGAGATTCACAAGGACAGGGCTGAGCACTGTAACTATGGCTACACCTTC,CASSEIHKDRAEHCNYGYTF
TRBV14,NA,TRBJ1-5,NA,TGTGCCAGCAGCCAAGATTCGGTAAGGCCCCAGCATTTT,CASSQDSVRPQHF
TRBV7-9,NA,TRBJ1-4,TRBD1,TGTGCCAGCAGCTCGCCCGGGACAGGGGCCGAAAAACTGTTTTTT,CASSSPGTGAEKLFF
TRBV7-8,NA,TRBJ1-5,NA,TGTGCCAGCAGCTTAGACAGGGTGGGGTGGAGCAATCAGCCCCAGCATTTT,CASSLDRVGWSNQPQHF
TRBV25-1,NA,TRBJ2-1,TRBD1,TGTGCCAGCACCCGGACAGGGATTGGTGGGCATGAGCAGTTCTTC,CASTRTGIGGHEQFF
TRBV5-1,NA,TRBJ2-7,NA,TGCGCCAGCAGTTGGACTTTCTCAAATTCCTACGAGCAGTACTTC,CASSWTFSNSYEQYF
TRBV19,NA,TRBJ1-5,NA,TGTGCCAGTAGTATAGCGGGGGGAAGGCAGCCCCAGCATTTT,CASSIAGGRQPQHF
TRBV9,NA,TRBJ2-1,TRBD2,TGTGCCAGCAGCGAAGCCCCGGGGGGGGAATACAATGAGCAGTTCTTC,CASSEAPGGEYNEQFF
TRBV29-1,NA,TRBJ2-3,NA,TGCAGCCCCTCGCCGGAGGGGACAGATACGCAGTATTTT,CSPSPEGTDTQYF
TRBV18,NA,TRBJ2-7,NA,TGTGCCAGCTCACCCCTACTTGGACAGAACTCCTACGAGCAGTACTTC,CASSPLLGQNSYEQYF
TRBV7-9,NA,TRBJ1-2,TRBD1,TGTGCCAGCAGCCCCGGGACAGAGTATGGCTACACCTTC,CASSPGTEYGYTF
TRBV5-1,NA,TRBJ2-1,TRBD1,TGCGCCAGCAGCTTGGCCCCGACAGGGCAGGAGCAGTTCTTC,CASSLAPTGQEQFF
TRBV7-6,NA,TRBJ2-3,NA,TGTGCCAGCAGCTTAGTACCGGCGGGGCGTAGCACAGATACGCAGTATTTT,CASSLVPAGRSTDTQYF
TRBV5-6,NA,TRBJ1-5,NA,TGTGCCAGCAGCGGGCGCGGGAGAAGTCAGCCCCAGCATTTT,CASSGRGRSQPQHF
TRBV6-5,once,TRBJ1-2,NA,TGTGCCAGCAGCTTACTGGGACTTACTCCCTATGGCTACACCTTC,CASSLLGLTPYGYTF
TRBV29-1,NA,TRBJ1-1,TRBD1,TGCAGCGCAAACAGGGGGAACACTGAAGCTTTCTTT,CSANRGNTEAFF
TRBV27,NA,TRBJ1-1,TRBD1,TGTGCCAGCAGTTTATCGCGGGCAGGGGGCACTGAAGCTTTCTTT,CASSLSRAGGTEAFF
TRBV28,NA,TRBJ2-7,TRBD1,TGTGCCAGCAGTTTATTGGGGACAGGGGGCAGGGAGCAGTACTTC,CASSLLGTGGREQYF
TRBV5-4,few,TRBJ1-1,NA,TGTGCCAGCAGGGAGGTTATGGACACTGAAGCTTTCTTT,CASREVMDTEAFF
TRBV29-1,NA,TRBJ2-7,NA,TGCAGCGTTGTTTGGTGGGAAGGGAGCTCCTACGAGCAGTACTTC,CSVVWWEGSSYEQYF
TRBV9,NA,TRBJ2-2,NA,TGTGCCAGCAGCGTACTCCCGAGCCGCGGCTCAAGCGGGGAGCTGTTTTTT,CASSVLPSRGSSGELFF
TRBV7-9,NA,TRBJ1-3,NA,TGTGCCAGCAGCCCCCGCAATTCGGGGTCTGGAAACACCATATATTTT,CASSPRNSGSGNTIYF